This TCR beta chain was sequenced in a study of T cell repertoires in cytomegalovirus infection. For the study at large: The authors relied on CMV epitopes, both recently identified HLA-C-restricted and well-studied HLA-B-restricted. An indication of both CMV infection and matching HLA type came from public TCR beta signatures.

V lost 0 bases and J 1 base, leaving 12 bases between the germline ends. The CDR3 consists of 16 residues. The germline CDR1 and CDR2 sequences are MNHEY and SMNVEV (reference sequence). About this clonotype: The antigen is unknown.

MiXCR, run by TCRdb on the reads, gives a single entry per CDR3 protein. The table lists about 830,000 distinct CDR3 sequences, over 25% of them singletons. Findings of the study overall: Summed frequency of public TCR beta families distinguished CMV carriers with the relevant HLA. Across the ex vivo response, the dominant clonotypes were HLA-C-restricted CMV-specific TCR beta clonotypes.

The chain couples TRBV27 to TRBJ2-5; a possible D gene is TRBD2 (6 bases). This clonotype originated in a human donor in good health (CMV status not recorded). Some clones in this sample may be carry-over from other donors' samples. The material was cultured CD8+ T cells from PBMCs, obtained from culture after CMV antigen stimulation. CDR3 protein: CASSLSSGLLQETQYF. In nucleotides, the CDR3 is TGTGCCAGCAGTTTATCCAGCGGGTTACTCCAAGAGACCCAGTACTTC.